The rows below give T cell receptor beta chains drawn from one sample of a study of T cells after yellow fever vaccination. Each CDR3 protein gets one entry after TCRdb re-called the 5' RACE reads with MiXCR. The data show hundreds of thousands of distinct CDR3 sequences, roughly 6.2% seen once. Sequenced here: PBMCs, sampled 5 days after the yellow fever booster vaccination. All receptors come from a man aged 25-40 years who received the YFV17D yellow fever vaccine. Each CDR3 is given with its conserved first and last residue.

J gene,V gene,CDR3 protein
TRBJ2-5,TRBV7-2,CASSLARGPYQETQYF
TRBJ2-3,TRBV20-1,CSARGRDWNTDTQYF
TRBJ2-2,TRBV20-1,CSAPPGGSKYTGELFF
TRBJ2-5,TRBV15,CATSAYQETQYF
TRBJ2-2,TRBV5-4,CASSLEGTGGELFF
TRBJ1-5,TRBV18,CASSRTYTGDQPQHF
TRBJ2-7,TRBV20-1,CSGDPGLAGEQYF
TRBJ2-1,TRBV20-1,CSPGTGLNEQFF
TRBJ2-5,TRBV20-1,CSARDGTTQYF
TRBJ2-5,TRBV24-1,CATSDSGLAGRQETQYF
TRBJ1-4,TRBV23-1,CASSQQTELFF
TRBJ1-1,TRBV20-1,CSARLQNTEAFF
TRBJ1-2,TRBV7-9,CASSYDRGGYTF
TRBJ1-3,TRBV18,CASSPKQISGNTIYF
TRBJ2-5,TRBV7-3,CASSLGGNEETQYF
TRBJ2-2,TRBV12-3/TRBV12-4,CASRFLNTGELFF
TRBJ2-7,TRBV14,CASSHDIYEQYF
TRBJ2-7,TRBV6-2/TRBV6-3,CASSYEGQGPSYEQYF
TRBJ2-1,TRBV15,CATSRDPRQGTYNEQFF
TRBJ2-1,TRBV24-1,CATSDRSRSEQFF
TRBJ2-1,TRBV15,CATSRDGAGSYNEQFF
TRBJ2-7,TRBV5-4,CASSLEGIPQYEQYF
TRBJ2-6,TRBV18,CASSAGPVVYSGANVLTF
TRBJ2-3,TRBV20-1,CSANIRGTDTQYF
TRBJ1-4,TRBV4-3,CASSHRGEKLFF
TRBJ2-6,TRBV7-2,CASSLAWGDWDSGANVLTF
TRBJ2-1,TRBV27,CASSLTPVGNEQFF
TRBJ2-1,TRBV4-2,CASSQDTSRVYNEQFF
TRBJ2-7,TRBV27,CASSFQDSSYEQYF
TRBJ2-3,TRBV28,CASRSPGLLTDTQYF
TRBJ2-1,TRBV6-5,CASSFKQGWGGSYNEQFF
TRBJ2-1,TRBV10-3,CAISESLPDNEQFF
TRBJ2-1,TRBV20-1,CSARGVNNEQFF
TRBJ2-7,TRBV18,CASSTGQEGSEQYF
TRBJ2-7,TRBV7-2,CASRGHEQYF
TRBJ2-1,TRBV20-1,CSAKRGTYNEQFF
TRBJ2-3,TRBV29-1,CSVEADWGDTQYF
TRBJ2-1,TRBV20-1,CSARDLAGIENEQFF
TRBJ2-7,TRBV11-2,CASTPYSGTDYEQYF
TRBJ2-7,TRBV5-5,CASSFLVLSGEQYF
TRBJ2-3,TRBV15,CATSRRGRDSDTQYF
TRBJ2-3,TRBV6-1,CASNDRGWPRRTDTQYF
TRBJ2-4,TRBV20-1,CSASHWVAKNIQYF